This TCR beta chain emerged from a study of blood T cell repertoires in COVID-19. Study as a whole: The origin of the acute and convalescent COVID-19 samples was the United States, Italy and Spain.

Germline CDR1 is SGHDN and CDR2 is FVKESK. With 0 bases removed from V and 15 bases from J, the gap between germline ends came to 15 bases. The CDR3 runs to 14 residues. TCRdb keeps only in-frame clones here, not all; method: immunoSEQ multiplex PCR. The table includes about 270,000 clones, more than 75% detected once. This TCR came from a woman aged 60 to 75 in a cohort exposed to, infected with or recovered from COVID-19 (not recorded which). This chain connects TRBV14 to TRBJ1-6; D gene unclear. Sample: PBMCs or T cells enriched from blood (not recorded which). This chain's CDR3 is CASSQDMRNLRLHF. The CDR3 DNA is TGTGCCAGCAGCCAAGATATGAGGAATCTTCGCCTCCACTTT.